The subject of this entry is one T cell receptor beta chain. Which antigen it targets is not known. No clone much larger than this one lies a single base away; base qualities are absent. Library preparation used 5' RACE. Sequencing relied on a NextSeq 500. Unique molecular identifiers were attached to individual cDNA molecules in the TCR library protocol so that sequencing error and PCR bias could be corrected. Both TCR alpha and beta chains were sequenced, and tight co-correlation was observed between alpha and beta sequence abundances in each sample. Processing in the source paper ran as follows. Decombinator V4 was used to perform V gene, J gene and CDR3 annotation of TCR sequences. TCRs were defined as expanded if a significant change between any two time points was detected under a Poisson model with p below 0.0001. TCR abundances were normalised to the total number of TCRs sequenced per sample and were expressed as counts per million. TRAV1-2 paired with TRAJ12, TRAJ20 or TRAJ33 defined MAIT TCRs, while TRAV10 paired with TRAJ18 defined iNKT TCRs. A search of VDJdb, accessed on 1 November 2021, was run for TCRs annotated to CMV, EBV and SARS-CoV-2, with TCRs annotated for multiple antigens excluded. The public reads were reanalyzed by TCRdb: fastp trimming at Q25, MiXCR alignment, in-frame beta chains only. Rows are combined by CDR3 protein, so each entry shows the most common genes and DNA. The V and J calls were not made by the authors but by TCRdb's processing. This sample gives 55,000 to 70,000 distinct CDR3 sequences in total; less than 15% of them show up just once. The ten largest account for under 2% of the sample.

This sample is part of a study of early T cells in non-severe SARS-CoV-2 infection (dated by TCRdb to the early 2020s). Describing the broader study: Because TCR sequencing relied on bulk RNA taken from unsorted whole blood, pairing of alpha and beta chains was not possible. Beyond this particular receptor, the publication reports: Matching against VDJdb was skewed toward anti-spike CD8 responses, likely underestimated virus-specific expansions, and missed private and CD4 specificities.

Set within a cohort of healthcare workers in London, UK, this nested case-control study involved weekly PCR testing of nasopharyngeal swabs along with blood sampling. Healthcare workers were recruited during the week of the UK lockdown, between 23 and 31 March 2020, and followed weekly for up to about 15 weeks. V is clipped by 0 bases and J by 4 bases, and the sequence between their germline boundaries is 7 bases long. The CDR3 goes from the cysteine to the phenylalanine over 14 residues. Only CDR3 DNA is held: 42 bases, read in frame from base 1. CDR1 and CDR2 (SGHRS, YFSETQ) derive from the germline V gene.

The sample comprised whole blood. In this chain, TRBV5-1 is recombined with TRBJ2-2, and possibly TRBD1, on 5 matching bases. The TCR sequence derives from an adult who was a healthcare worker with PCR-confirmed SARS-CoV-2 infection or an uninfected control (not recorded which). The CDR3 reads CASSLGQLTGELFF. The DNA sequence reads TGCGCCAGCAGCTTGGGACAGCTCACCGGGGAGCTGTTTTTT.